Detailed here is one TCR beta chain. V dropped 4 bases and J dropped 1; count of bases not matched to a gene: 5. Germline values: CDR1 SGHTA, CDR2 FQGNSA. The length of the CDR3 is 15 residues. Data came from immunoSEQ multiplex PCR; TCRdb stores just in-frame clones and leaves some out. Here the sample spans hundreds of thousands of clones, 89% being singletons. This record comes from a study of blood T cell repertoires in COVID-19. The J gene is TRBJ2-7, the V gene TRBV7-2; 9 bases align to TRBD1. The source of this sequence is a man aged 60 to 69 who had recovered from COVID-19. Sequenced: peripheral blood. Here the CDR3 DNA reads TGTGCCAGCAGCTGGGACAGGGTGTTATCCTACGAGCAGTACTTC. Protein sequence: CASSWDRVLSYEQYF.